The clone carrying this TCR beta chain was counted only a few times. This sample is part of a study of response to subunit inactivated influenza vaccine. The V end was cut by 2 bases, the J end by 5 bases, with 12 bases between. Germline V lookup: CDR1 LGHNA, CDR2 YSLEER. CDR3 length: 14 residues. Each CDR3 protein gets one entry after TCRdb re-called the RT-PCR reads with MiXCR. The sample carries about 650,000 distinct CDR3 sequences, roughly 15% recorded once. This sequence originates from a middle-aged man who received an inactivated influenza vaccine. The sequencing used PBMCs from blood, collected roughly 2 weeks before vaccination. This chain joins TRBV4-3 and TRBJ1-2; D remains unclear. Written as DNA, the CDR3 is TGCGCCAGCAGCCAAACCATAGAGACGTATGGCTACACCTTC. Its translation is CASSQTIETYGYTF.